A single sample is the source of the 17 T cell receptor beta chains below, sequenced in a study of T cell responses to AZD1222 COVID-19 vaccine. The repertoire was sequenced with immunoSEQ multiplex PCR; TCRdb's copy has only in-frame clones and lacks some. The table lists approximately 130,000 clones, around 84% of them singletons. The material sequenced was peripheral blood, taken 28 days after the second AZD1222 dose. These receptors were taken from an adult who received the AZD1222 COVID-19 vaccine.

CDR3 nucleotides: TGCGCCAGCAGCCTTAGGCCCGGGACAGGGGATTCACCCCTCCACTTT. The encoded protein is CASSLRPGTGDSPLHF. The chain couples TRBV4-1 to TRBJ1-6, with 10 bases lining up with TRBD1. Germline-derived CDR1 and CDR2 are MGHRA and YSYEKL. The CDR3 is 16 residues long. V shed 4 bases and J 8 bases; nucleotides not matched to a gene: 8.

This chain joins TRBV15 and TRBJ1-6; 8 bases line up with TRBD1. Trimming cost V 5 bases and J 10 bases; bases outside gene matches: 13. Germline-derived CDR1 and CDR2 are LNHNV and YYDKDF (reference sequence). CDR3 length: 16 amino acids. In DNA, the CDR3 is TGTGCCACCAGCGCCGGACAGGGAACTTTGAAATCACCCCTCCACTTT. Translating it yields CATSAGQGTLKSPLHF.

The chain has TRBV9 and TRBJ2-1; no clear D gene. Germline CDR1 is SGDLS and CDR2 is YYNGEE. With 0 bases removed from V and 1 base from J, the gap between germline ends came to 14 bases. The CDR3 loop spans 17 amino acids. CDR3 DNA: TGTGCCAGCAGCGTAGCCTTGGCAGAGACATCCTACAATGAGCAGTTCTTC. Translated, it gives CASSVALAETSYNEQFF.

The chain has TRBV25-1 and TRBJ1-1, with D possibly TRBD1 on 5 matching bases. CDR3 length equals 15 residues. V dropped 6 bases and J dropped 0 bases, with 14 bases sitting between them. The germline gives CDR1 MGHDK, CDR2 SYGVNS. CDR3 loop: CASRRPGGLNTEAFF. The CDR3, as DNA: TGTGCCAGCAGGAGGCCGGGGGGTCTGAACACTGAAGCTTTCTTT.

The chain carries TRBV4-1 and TRBJ1-3; D is undetermined. This CDR3 comprises 16 residues. V was clipped by 5 bases and J by 1 base, with 15 bases between them. Germline CDR1 and CDR2: MGHRA and YSYEKL. CDR3 nucleotide sequence: TGCGCCAGCAGCAGGTCGGTAACGGGATCTGGAAACACCATATATTTT. Amino acids: CASSRSVTGSGNTIYF.

The rearrangement joins TRBV28 to TRBJ2-1; the D is unclear. The CDR3 contains 14 residues. Trimming took 3 bases from V and 8 from J, leaving 14 bases between them. Germline CDR1 reads MDHEN; CDR2 reads SYDVKM. As DNA, the CDR3 is TGTGCCAGCAGTTTGGGGATTCGTTCCCATGAGCAGTTCTTC. Translating gives CASSLGIRSHEQFF.

This clone was seen once. The chain is built from TRBV28 and TRBJ1-4; D unclear. The CDR3 length is 16 residues. Per the germline V gene, CDR1 is MDHEN and CDR2 is SYDVKM. V lost 1 base and J 1 base, leaving 10 bases between the germline ends. DNA of the CDR3: TGTGCCAGCAGTTTATTTGAGGAAAAAACTAATGAAAAACTGTTTTTT. It yields the protein CASSLFEEKTNEKLFF.

The chain has TRBV7-2 and TRBJ2-7, with 9 bases aligning to TRBD1. V lost 5 bases, J lost 9 bases, and 14 bases stayed unmatched. The CDR3 contains 15 residues. Germline V gives CDR1 SGHTA, CDR2 FQGNSA. CDR3 loop: CASSQRTGGLRWQYF. The DNA for the CDR3 is TGTGCCAGCAGCCAGAGAACAGGGGGCCTCCGCTGGCAGTACTTC.

This clone turned up a few times. The V gene is TRBV28, the J gene TRBJ2-7; 7 nucleotides agree with TRBD1. With 2 bases clipped from V and 0 bases from J, the junction kept 1 base outside the gene matches. Per the germline V gene, CDR1 is MDHEN and CDR2 is SYDVKM. The CDR3 has 14 amino acids. CDR3 protein: CASSLQGDSYEQYF. The CDR3 nucleotides read TGTGCCAGCAGTTTACAGGGGGACTCCTACGAGCAGTACTTC.

Here the CDR3 reads CASSPAPGVIYGYTF. The CDR3 DNA reads TGTGCCAGCAGTCCCGCCCCGGGGGTTATCTATGGCTACACCTTC. The chain combines TRBV27 with TRBJ1-2; TRBD1 might be the D (5 bases). Germline CDR1 MNHEY, CDR2 SMNVEV (reference sequence). Trimming left V 5 bases short and J 4 bases short, with 17 bases between. CDR3 size: 15 residues.

V gene TRBV9 combines with J gene TRBJ2-5; no firm D call. The V end was cut by 4 bases, the J end by 7 bases, with 11 bases between. Looked up from germline, CDR1 is SGDLS and CDR2 is YYNGEE. CDR3 length equals 12 residues. CDR3: CASSPPSGTQYF. CDR3 DNA: TGTGCCAGCAGCCCACCCTCAGGGACCCAGTACTTC.

V usage is TRBV10-2 and J usage is TRBJ1-1, with TRBD1 as a possible D gene (6 bases). V was clipped by 0 bases and J by 1 base, with 9 bases between them. This CDR3 has 15 residues. Germline V gene data show CDR1 as WSHSY and CDR2 as SAAADI. Here the CDR3 DNA reads TGCGCCAGCAGTGAGTCACGGGGGCGGAACACTGAAGCTTTCTTT. This codes for CASSESRGRNTEAFF.

The J gene is TRBJ2-7, the V gene TRBV6-5; the D gene is possibly TRBD2 (6 bases). Trimming stripped 6 bases from V and 2 bases from J, with 14 bases between. CDR1 is MNHEY, CDR2 SVGAGI, per germline. This CDR3 is built from 14 residues. CDR3 nucleotide sequence: TGTGCCAGCAGCCGCGGGACGTGGCCCTACGAGCAGTACTTC. Protein sequence: CASSRGTWPYEQYF.

The chain links TRBV11-2 to TRBJ1-2; D not certain. Germline V lookup: CDR1 SGHAT, CDR2 FQNNGV. The CDR3 is made up of 13 amino acids. V dropped 0 bases and J dropped 11 bases, with 13 bases sitting between them. CDR3 coding DNA: TGTGCCAGCAGCTTAGATGGCGGACCGTTTTACACCTTC. This translates into CASSLDGGPFYTF.

The chain recombines TRBV6-5 with TRBJ2-7, with 8 bases matching TRBD1. J lost 1 base, V lost 7 bases, and 6 bases had no gene match. Germline V gives CDR1 MNHEY, CDR2 SVGAGI. CDR3 length: 14 residues. The CDR3: CASTPGTGSYEQYF. In nucleotides, the CDR3 is TGTGCCAGCACACCAGGGACAGGTTCCTACGAGCAGTACTTC.

The chain carries TRBV3-1 (or the pseudogene TRBV3-2) and TRBJ2-1; TRBD1 matches at 7 bases. The CDR3 extends over 14 amino acids. V gave up 10 bases and J gave up 10 bases; unmatched junction bases: 16. CDR1 is LGHDT and CDR2 is YNNKEL in the germline V gene (reference sequence). The CDR3 sequence: CATSQGPLSGEQFF. Here the CDR3 DNA reads TGTGCCACCTCACAGGGGCCGCTGTCCGGGGAGCAGTTCTTC.

CDR3 DNA: TGCAGTGCTAGTCTTCAGGGATTAGTCACTGAAGCTTTCTTT. As protein: CSASLQGLVTEAFF. The rearrangement links TRBV20-1 to TRBJ1-1, with D maybe TRBD1 (5 bases). Germline CDR1 is DFQATT and CDR2 is SNEGSKA (reference sequence). This CDR3 region has 14 residues. V was pared by 3 bases and J by 4 bases, with 15 bases between.